The sequence of this T cell receptor (beta chain) was determined in a study of T cells in Graves' hyperthyroidism and ophthalmopathy. Points from the study as a whole: Patients with ophthalmopathy were separated from those with stable hyperthyroidism by a 13 V-J model.

There are many counts of this clonotype. Antigen unknown. The source material, RNA transcripts, was used to amplify TCR beta CDR3 regions. Using the HTBI primer set, a first-round RT-PCR was run on the TCR CDR3. A single record per CDR3 protein comes from TCRdb applying MiXCR to the multiplex PCR reads. The data contain approximately 100,000 distinct CDR3 sequences, around 50% of them singletons. Sequencing was done on a sample of blood. The sequence derives from a man aged 35-49 years with Graves' hyperthyroidism.

The CDR3 loop reads CASSVGAGRETQYF. The DNA of the CDR3 is TGTGCCAGCAGCGTAGGGGCAGGGCGGGAGACCCAGTACTTC. The gene calls are TRBV9 and TRBJ2-5; tentative D call: TRBD1 (5 bases). The germline V gene has CDR1 SGDLS and CDR2 YYNGEE. Trimming cost V 0 bases and J 5 bases, with 11 bases left between them. The CDR3 totals 14 residues.